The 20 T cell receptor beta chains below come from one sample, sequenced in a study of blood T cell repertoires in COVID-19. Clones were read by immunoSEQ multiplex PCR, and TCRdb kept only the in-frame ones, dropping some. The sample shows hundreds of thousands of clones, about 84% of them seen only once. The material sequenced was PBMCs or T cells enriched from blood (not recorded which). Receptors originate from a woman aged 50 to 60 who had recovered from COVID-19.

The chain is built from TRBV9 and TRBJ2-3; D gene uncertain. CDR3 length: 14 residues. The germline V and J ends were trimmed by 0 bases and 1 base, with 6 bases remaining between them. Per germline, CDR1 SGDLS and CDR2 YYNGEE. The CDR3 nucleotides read TGTGCCAGCAGCGTAGGGCCCGGCACAGATACGCAGTATTTT. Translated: CASSVGPGTDTQYF.

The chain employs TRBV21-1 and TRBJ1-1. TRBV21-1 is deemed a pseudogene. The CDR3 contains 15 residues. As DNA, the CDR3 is TGTGCCAGCAGCAAAAGGCCCGGGGTGAACACTGAAGCTTTCTTT. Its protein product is CASSKRPGVNTEAFF.

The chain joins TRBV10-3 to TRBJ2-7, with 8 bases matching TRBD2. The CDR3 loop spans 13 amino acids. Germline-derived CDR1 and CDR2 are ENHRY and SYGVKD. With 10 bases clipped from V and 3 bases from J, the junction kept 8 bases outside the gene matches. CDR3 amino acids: CANKAGAGYEQYF. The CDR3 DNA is TGTGCCAACAAAGCGGGAGCCGGCTACGAGCAGTACTTC.

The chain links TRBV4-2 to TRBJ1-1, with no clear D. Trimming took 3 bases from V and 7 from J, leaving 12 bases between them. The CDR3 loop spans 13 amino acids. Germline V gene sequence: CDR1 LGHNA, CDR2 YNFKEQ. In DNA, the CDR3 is TGTGCCAGCAGCCACGGGCAGGAGGATGAAGCTTTCTTT. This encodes CASSHGQEDEAFF.

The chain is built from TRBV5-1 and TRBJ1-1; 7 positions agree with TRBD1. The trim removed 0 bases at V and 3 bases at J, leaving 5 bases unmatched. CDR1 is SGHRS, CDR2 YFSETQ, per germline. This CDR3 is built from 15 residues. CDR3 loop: CASSLEPGGYTEAFF. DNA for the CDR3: TGCGCCAGCAGCTTGGAACCAGGGGGTTACACTGAAGCTTTCTTT.

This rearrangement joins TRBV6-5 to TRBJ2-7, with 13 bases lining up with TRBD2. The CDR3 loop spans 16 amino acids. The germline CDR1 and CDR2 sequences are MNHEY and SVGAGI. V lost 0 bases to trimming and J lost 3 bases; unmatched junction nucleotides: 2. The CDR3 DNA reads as TGTGCCAGCAGTTACTCTGGACTAGCGGGGGACTACGAGCAGTACTTC. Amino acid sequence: CASSYSGLAGDYEQYF.

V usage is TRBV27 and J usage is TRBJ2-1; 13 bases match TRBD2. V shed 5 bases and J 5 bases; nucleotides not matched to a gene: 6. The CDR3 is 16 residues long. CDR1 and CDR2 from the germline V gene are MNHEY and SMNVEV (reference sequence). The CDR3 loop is CASSLLTSGGNNEQFF. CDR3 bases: TGTGCCAGCAGTCTTCTGACTAGCGGGGGGAACAATGAGCAGTTCTTC.

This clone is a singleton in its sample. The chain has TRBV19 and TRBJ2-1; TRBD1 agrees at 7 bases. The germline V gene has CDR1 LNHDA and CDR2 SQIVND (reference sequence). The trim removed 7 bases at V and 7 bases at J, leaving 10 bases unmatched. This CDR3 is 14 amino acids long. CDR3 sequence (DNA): TGTGCCAGTACCCACACGGGACAGCCGAATGAGCAGTTCTTC. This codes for CASTHTGQPNEQFF.

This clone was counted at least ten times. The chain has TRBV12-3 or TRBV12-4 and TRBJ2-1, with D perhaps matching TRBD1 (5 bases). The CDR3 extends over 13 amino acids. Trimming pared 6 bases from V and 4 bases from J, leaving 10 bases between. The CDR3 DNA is TGTGCCAGCAGGCATGACAGTTACAATGAGCAGTTCTTC. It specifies CASRHDSYNEQFF.

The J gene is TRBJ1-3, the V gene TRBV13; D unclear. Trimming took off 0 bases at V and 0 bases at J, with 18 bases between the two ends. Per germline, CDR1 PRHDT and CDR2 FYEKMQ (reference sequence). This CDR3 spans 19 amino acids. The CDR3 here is CASSLGGPGRRNSGNTIYF. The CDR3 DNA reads TGTGCCAGCAGCTTAGGGGGTCCAGGCCGGCGAAACTCTGGAAACACCATATATTTT.

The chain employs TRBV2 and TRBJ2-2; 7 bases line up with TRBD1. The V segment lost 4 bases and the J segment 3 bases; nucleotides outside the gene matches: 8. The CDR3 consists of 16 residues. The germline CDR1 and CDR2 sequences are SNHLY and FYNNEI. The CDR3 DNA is TGTGCCAGCAGTGGACAGGGCGGTGGATACACCGGGGAGCTGTTTTTT. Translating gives CASSGQGGGYTGELFF. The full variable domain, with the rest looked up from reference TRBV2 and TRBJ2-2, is EPEVTQTPSHQVTQMGQEVILRCVPISNHLYFYWYRQILGQKVEFLVSFYNNEISEKSEIFDDQFSVERPDGSNFTLKIRSTKLEDSAMYFCASSGQGGGYTGELFFGEGSRLTVL.

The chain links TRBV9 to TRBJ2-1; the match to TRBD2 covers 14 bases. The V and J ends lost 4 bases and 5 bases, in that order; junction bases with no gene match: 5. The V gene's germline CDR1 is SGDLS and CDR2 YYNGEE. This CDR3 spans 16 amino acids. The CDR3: CASSPRLAGGNNEQFF. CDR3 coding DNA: TGTGCCAGCAGCCCCCGACTAGCGGGGGGGAACAATGAGCAGTTCTTC.

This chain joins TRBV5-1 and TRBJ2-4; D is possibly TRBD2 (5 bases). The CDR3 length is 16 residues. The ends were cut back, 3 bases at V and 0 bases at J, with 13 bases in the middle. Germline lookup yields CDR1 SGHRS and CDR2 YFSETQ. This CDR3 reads CASSSGLLGAKNIQYF. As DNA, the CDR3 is TGCGCCAGCAGCTCCGGACTGTTAGGAGCCAAAAACATTCAGTACTTC. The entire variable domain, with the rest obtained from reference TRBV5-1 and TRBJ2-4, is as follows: KAGVTQTPRYLIKTRGQQVTLSCSPISGHRSVSWYQQTPGQGLQFLFEYFSETQRNKGNFPGRFSGRQFSNSRSEMNVSTLELGDSALYLCASSSGLLGAKNIQYFGAGTRLSVL.

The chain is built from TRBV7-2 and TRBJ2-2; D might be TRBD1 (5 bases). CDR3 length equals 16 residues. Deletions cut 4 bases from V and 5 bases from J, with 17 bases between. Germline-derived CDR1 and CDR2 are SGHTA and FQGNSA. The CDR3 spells CASSSRQISLTGELFF. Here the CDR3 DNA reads TGTGCCAGCAGCTCCAGACAGATTTCGCTAACCGGGGAGCTGTTTTTT.

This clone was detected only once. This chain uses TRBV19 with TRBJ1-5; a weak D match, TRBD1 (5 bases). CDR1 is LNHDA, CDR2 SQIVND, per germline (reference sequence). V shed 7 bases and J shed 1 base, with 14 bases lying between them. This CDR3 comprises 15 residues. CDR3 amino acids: CASNGAGVSNQPQHF. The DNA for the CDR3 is TGTGCCAGTAACGGGGCGGGGGTAAGCAATCAGCCCCAGCATTTT.

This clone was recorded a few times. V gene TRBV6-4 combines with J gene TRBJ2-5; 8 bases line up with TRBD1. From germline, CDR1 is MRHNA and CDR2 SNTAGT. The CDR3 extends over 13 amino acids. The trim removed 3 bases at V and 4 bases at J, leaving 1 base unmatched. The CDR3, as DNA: TGTGCCAGCAGTGAACAGGGGGGAGAGACCCAGTACTTC. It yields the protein CASSEQGGETQYF.

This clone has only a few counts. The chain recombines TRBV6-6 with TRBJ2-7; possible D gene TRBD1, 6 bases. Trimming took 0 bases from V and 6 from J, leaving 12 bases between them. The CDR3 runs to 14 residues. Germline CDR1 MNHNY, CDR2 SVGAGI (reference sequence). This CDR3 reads CASSYSGQRIEQYF. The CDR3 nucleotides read TGTGCCAGCAGTTACTCAGGACAGAGGATCGAGCAGTACTTC.

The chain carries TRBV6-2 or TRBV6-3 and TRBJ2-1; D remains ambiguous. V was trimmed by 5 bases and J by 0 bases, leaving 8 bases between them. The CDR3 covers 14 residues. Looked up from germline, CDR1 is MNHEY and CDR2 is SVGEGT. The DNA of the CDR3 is TGTGCCAGCAGTCGGGTGAGCTCCTACAATGAGCAGTTCTTC. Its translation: CASSRVSSYNEQFF.

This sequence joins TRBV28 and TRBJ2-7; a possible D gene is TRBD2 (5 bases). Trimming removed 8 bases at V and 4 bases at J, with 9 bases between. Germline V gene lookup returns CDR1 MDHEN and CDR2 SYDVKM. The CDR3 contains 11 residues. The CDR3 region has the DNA TGTGCCAGCCGAGCGGTTTACGAGCAGTACTTC. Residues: CASRAVYEQYF.

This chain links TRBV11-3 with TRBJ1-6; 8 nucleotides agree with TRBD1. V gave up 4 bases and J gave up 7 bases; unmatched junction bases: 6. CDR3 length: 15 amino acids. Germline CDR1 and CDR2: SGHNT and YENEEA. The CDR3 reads CASSSGRGPNSPLHF. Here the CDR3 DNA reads TGTGCCAGCAGCTCGGGCAGGGGGCCCAATTCACCCCTCCACTTT.